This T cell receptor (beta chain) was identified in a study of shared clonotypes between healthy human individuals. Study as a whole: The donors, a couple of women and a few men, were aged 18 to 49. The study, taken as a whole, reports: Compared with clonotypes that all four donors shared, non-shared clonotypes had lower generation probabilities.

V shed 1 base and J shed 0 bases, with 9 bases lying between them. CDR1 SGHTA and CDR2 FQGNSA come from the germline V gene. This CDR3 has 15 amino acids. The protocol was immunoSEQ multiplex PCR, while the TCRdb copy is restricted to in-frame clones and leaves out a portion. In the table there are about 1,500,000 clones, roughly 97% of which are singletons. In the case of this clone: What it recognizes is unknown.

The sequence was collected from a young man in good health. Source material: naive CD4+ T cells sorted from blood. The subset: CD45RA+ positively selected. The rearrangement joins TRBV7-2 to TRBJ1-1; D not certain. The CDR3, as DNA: TGTGCCAGCAGCTTAGAGTTCCAATTGAACACTGAAGCTTTCTTT. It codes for CASSLEFQLNTEAFF.